A single TCR beta chain is shown here with its context. This clone was detected only once. Its binding antigen is unknown. Base qualities are not recorded, but no much larger clone differs from it by a single base. TCRbeta CDR3 regions were amplified from genomic DNA by means of the immunoSEQ Assay, a bias-controlled multiplex PCR. From the authors' description of their analysis: Within the assay, amplification of reference gene primers was used to estimate how many nucleated cells each sample contained. To quantify the absolute abundance of each unique TCRbeta CDR3 rearrangement, sequence reads were collapsed and filtered. For each sample, productive Simpson clonality was calculated as the square root of Simpson's diversity index over productive rearrangements. What TCRdb holds here is the immuneACCESS table cut down to in-frame rearrangements. Part of the clones is not present; checked against another copy, under half of the missing clones reflect an unresolved V gene, and the others are unexplained. That table supplies the V and J calls and clone size; D and trimming were determined from the DNA. The table for this sample lists about 32,000 clones; 70% to 90% of them were counted only once. The top ten hold around 5% of the sample.

The sample comes from a study of blood T cell repertoires in COVID-19 (dated by TCRdb to the early 2020s). For the wider study: Samples covering the acute and convalescent phases of COVID-19 were provided by collaborators in the United States, Italy and Spain. The material from the prospective study consisted of cDNA or gDNA derived from T cells, B-cell-depleted T cells, or PBMCs. The dataset comprised deeply sampled blood TCRbeta repertoires from subjects exposed to, actively infected with, or recovered from COVID-19. A freely available public database, intended as a resource for researchers studying the immune response to SARS-CoV-2, is where the repertoires were released. Samples came from the ongoing ImmuneRACE study (first 160 participants) plus 1,254 subjects from 6 global collaborators. Nearly every sample came with metadata listing a de-identified subject ID, COVID-19 status, age in years and sex. Where available, HLA class I and class II types were obtained from metadata supplied by the sample provider rather than from assay-based typing. The study at large found these results: The quantity of clinical and demographic metadata differed by source and by participant and was supplied without curation.

The CDR3 has 11 amino acids, counting the end cysteine and phenylalanine. This entry keeps only the CDR3 DNA: 33 bases, framed from base 1. Relative to germline, V is missing 6 bases and J is missing 3 bases, with 0 bases of the junction outside any gene match. CDR1 and CDR2, looked up from the germline V gene (reference sequence), are DFQATT and SNEGSKA. Whole blood was collected in K2EDTA tubes by collaborating institutions according to the institutions' own protocols. Collaborator samples were shipped for TCRbeta analysis as frozen whole blood, isolated PBMCs, or DNA extracted from either sample type.

The sequenced material came from peripheral blood. This receptor was taken from a woman of 80 years or more with active or convalescent COVID-19. In this chain, TRBV20-1 is recombined with TRBJ2-3, with 7 bases matching TRBD2. The DNA sequence follows: TGCAGTGCGGGAGGGACAGATACGCAGTATTTT. It translates as CSAGGTDTQYF.